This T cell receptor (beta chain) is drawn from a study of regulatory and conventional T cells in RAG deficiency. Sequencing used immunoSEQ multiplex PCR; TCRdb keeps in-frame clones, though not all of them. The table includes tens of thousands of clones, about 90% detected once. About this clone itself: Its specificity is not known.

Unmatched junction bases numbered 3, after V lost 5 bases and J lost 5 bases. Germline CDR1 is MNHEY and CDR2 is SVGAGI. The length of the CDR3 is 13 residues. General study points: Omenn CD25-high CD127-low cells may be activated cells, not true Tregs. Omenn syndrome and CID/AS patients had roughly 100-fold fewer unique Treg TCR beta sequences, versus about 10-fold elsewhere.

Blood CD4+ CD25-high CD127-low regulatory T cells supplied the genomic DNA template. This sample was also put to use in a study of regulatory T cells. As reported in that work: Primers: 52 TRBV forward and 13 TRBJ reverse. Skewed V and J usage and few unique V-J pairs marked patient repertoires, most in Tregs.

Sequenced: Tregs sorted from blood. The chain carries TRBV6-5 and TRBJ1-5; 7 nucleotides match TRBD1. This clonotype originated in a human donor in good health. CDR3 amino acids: CASSPDRDQPQHF. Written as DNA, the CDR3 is TGTGCCAGCAGTCCCGACAGGGATCAGCCCCAGCATTTT.